This paragraph covers one TCR beta chain sequence. From germline, CDR1 is SGHTA and CDR2 FQGNSA. With 3 bases removed from V and 0 bases from J, the gap between germline ends came to 11 bases. The CDR3 extends over 16 amino acids. Measured with immunoSEQ multiplex PCR; TCRdb has only the in-frame clones, and not every one. The sample lists about 160,000 clones; 83% were seen once. This record belongs to a study of blood T cell repertoires in COVID-19. Two negative PCRs, clearance, or symptom resolution had been documented for recovered Cohort 3 donors. Sample: PBMCs or T cells enriched from blood (not recorded which). The receptor was derived from a woman between 45 and 60 years old who had recovered from COVID-19. This chain uses TRBV7-2 with TRBJ1-4; maybe TRBD1 (6 bases). The CDR3, as DNA: TGTGCCAGCAGCTTGGGACACGTCACAACTAATGAAAAACTGTTTTTT. Translating gives CASSLGHVTTNEKLFF. Complete variable domain (other parts from reference TRBV7-2 and TRBJ1-4): GAGVSQSPSNKVTEKGKDVELRCDPISGHTALYWYRQSLGQGLEFLIYFQGNSAPDKSGLPSDRFSAERTGGSVSTLTIQRTQQEDSAVYLCASSLGHVTTNEKLFFGSGTQLSVL.